Described below is a single T cell receptor (beta chain) sequence and its context. Its antigen is currently unknown. This entry comes from a study of vaccination and CD4 T cells after COVID-19. The treatment: roughly 10-day PBMC culture with coronavirus spike peptide pools or control peptides (ViraFEST assay). This CDR3 comprises 12 residues. V lost 1 base and J 8 bases, leaving 7 bases between the germline ends. Germline loops: CDR1 SGHRS, CDR2 YFSETQ. Oncomine TCR Beta short-read sequencing was applied to DNA from cultured CD4+ T cells. The source of extracted genomic DNA was cultured CD4+ T cells. TCRdb reprocessed the PCR reads via MiXCR and lists one record per CDR3 protein. This sample has more than 9,000 distinct CDR3 sequences; 45% occur once, and the top ten carry roughly an eighth.

The chain carries TRBV5-1 and TRBJ2-1; D gene unclear. The TCR was taken from a human donor who had recovered from COVID-19. The sequenced sample consisted of CD4+ T cells from blood, cultured in vitro. The CDR3 coding sequence is TGCGCCAGCAGCTTGACCTTTGATGAGCAGTTCTTC. Its protein product is CASSLTFDEQFF.